Sequencing of this TCR beta chain was carried out in a study of OX40 agonist ivuxolimab in advanced cancers. At the level of the study: Dose-escalation subjects each had hepatocellular carcinoma, melanoma, renal cell or head and neck cancer. Three patients got partial responses; one had hepatocellular carcinoma and two had cutaneous melanoma.

Assay: immunoSEQ multiplex PCR; the TCRdb copy retains only in-frame clones and omits some. This repertoire shows tens of thousands of clones, about 87% found once; its top ten account for roughly 0.66%. Germline V gene lookup returns CDR1 SGHRS and CDR2 YFSETQ. The CDR3 extends over 15 amino acids. The V segment lost 0 bases and the J segment 3 bases; nucleotides outside the gene matches: 3. The rearrangement links TRBV5-1 to TRBJ2-1; 7 bases fit TRBD1. The sample here was CD4+ or CD8+ T cells sorted from blood, taken in a trial of the OX40 agonist ivuxolimab. The clonotype was recovered from an adult with an advanced solid tumor such as melanoma, head and neck, liver or kidney cancer. This CDR3 reads CASSLGAGGYNEQFF. CDR3 DNA sequence: TGCGCCAGCAGCTTGGGGGCAGGGGGCTACAATGAGCAGTTCTTC.